These 2 T cell receptor beta chains share one sample of origin, sequenced in a study of shared clonotypes between healthy human individuals. Libraries were prepared by immunoSEQ multiplex PCR; TCRdb keeps only in-frame clonotypes and omits some of them. The table has about 730,000 clones, approximately 72% seen once. The sample was memory CD4+ T cells sorted from blood. The subset is: CD45RA-negative fraction. All receptors derive from a woman in her 30s in good health.

CDR3 region: CASSPDGDSRGYTF. DNA of the CDR3: TGTGCCAGCTCACCTGATGGGGACAGCCGGGGCTACACCTTC. The rearrangement links TRBV18 to TRBJ1-2, with 7 bases matching TRBD1. Losses at the gene ends were 3 bases for V and 8 bases for J; bases not matched to a gene: 9. Germline V gene sequence: CDR1 KGHSH, CDR2 LQKENI. The CDR3 is 14 amino acids.

The chain is built from TRBV13 and TRBJ2-5, with 9 nucleotides matching TRBD2. The CDR3 contains 16 residues. The V gene end was trimmed by 2 bases and the J gene end by 2 bases; junction bases not matched to a gene: 6. Per the germline V gene, CDR1 is PRHDT and CDR2 is FYEKMQ (reference sequence). The DNA of the CDR3 is TGTGCCAGCAGCTTAAAGGGACTAGCCTTTCAAGAGACCCAGTACTTC. It yields the protein CASSLKGLAFQETQYF. The variable domain in full, completed from reference TRBV13 and TRBJ2-5, reads AAGVIQSPRHLIKEKRETATLKCYPIPRHDTVYWYQQGPGQDPQFLISFYEKMQSDKGSIPDRFSAQQFSDYHSELNMSSLELGDSALYFCASSLKGLAFQETQYFGPGTRLLVL.